The sequence of this TCR beta chain was determined in a study of T cells expressing NK-cell markers (dated by TCRdb to 2018 to 2020). Notes on the research overall: Seven to nine donors provided sorted CD3+CD56+NKG2C+, CD3+CD56+NKG2C- and CD3+CD56-NKG2C+ T-cell subsets, whose TCR beta-chain repertoires were profiled. Libraries were sequenced as 2 x 150 bp reads on Illumina HiSeq 2000/2500, MiSeq or NextSeq. Among the eight sequenced donors, seven were HCMV-seropositive and one was HCMV-seronegative. All eight donors whose samples were sequenced were randomly selected healthy volunteers, three of them men and five women. The full study reports these points: Those dominant clonotypes were again the most abundant among CD3+CD56-NKG2C+ cells in a handful of donors, at 28.3-60.1%. In more than 5 donors, the dominant CD3+CD56+NKG2C+ clonotypes ranked among the top 10 CD8+ clonotypes, making up roughly 1.0-7.0% of CD8+ T cells. Whether the expanded NKG2C-expressing T cell clones were specific for HCMV antigens remained unclear.

The listed sequencing device is Illumina HiSeq 2000. The TCR beta cDNA libraries were made using 5'RACE template switching, a step that added both a universal primer site and unique molecular identifiers. Synthesis of cDNA was primed from the TCR beta constant segment and was followed by two consecutive PCR amplification steps. The authors' analysis ran thus. MIGEC was used to demultiplex reads and group the reads by UMI, and MiTCR was used to assemble and quantify clonotypes. To exclude erroneous sequences, only TCR cDNA sequences supported by at least two reads were retained. Downstream repertoire analysis used the tcR package, and clonotypes were matched across fractions by CDR3 nucleotide sequence plus V segment. VDJmatch was used to annotate antigen specificity against VDJdb, with one amino acid substitution in CDR3 permitted. TCRdb reprocessed the reads, and each CDR3 protein sequence is entered once, without DNA. TCRdb's processing, not the authors', yielded these V and J calls. The table of this sample itemizes 500,000 to 600,000 distinct CDR3 sequences. Jointly, the top ten make up roughly 3.6% of the sample.

Details on this clonotype: Its antigen is still unknown.

Its CDR3 holds 17 amino acids, cysteine through phenylalanine. Only the protein sequence is given. CDR1 and CDR2 are drawn from the germline V gene: SGHAT, FQNNGV. HCMV-specific IgG was detected in serum with a commercial ELISA kit to determine HCMV serostatus. Peripheral blood mononuclear cells were isolated from blood by Ficoll density gradient centrifugation. This TCR came from a man aged 18 to 30 in good health. Donor details come from another sample of the same person, matched by shared clones. Material: blood T cells: a sorted CD56 or NKG2C T cell subset, CD4+ or CD8+ T cells, or bulk PBMC T cells (not recorded which). The sequence links TRBV11-2 to TRBJ2-2; the D call from TCRdb, TRBD2, cannot be confirmed without DNA. The CDR3 loop reads CASSPVSAGVWVGELFF.